This TCR beta chain was sequenced for a study of T cell repertoires in cytomegalovirus infection. Overall study: Both recently identified HLA-C-restricted and well-studied HLA-B-restricted CMV epitopes were used in the study.

TCRdb reprocessed the reads with MiXCR, giving one entry per CDR3 protein. The sample lists approximately 600,000 distinct CDR3 sequences, approximately 40% occurring once. This clonotype was seen once. Its antigen is not identified. This sequence may be a read error, since a much larger clone differs from it by one base. Germline CDR1 is SGHTA and CDR2 is FQGNSA. With V trimmed by 7 bases and J by 1 base, 11 bases remained unmatched. The CDR3 has 16 amino acids. The sequences come from cultured PBMCs, collected from culture after CMV antigen stimulation. The receptor's source is a human donor in good health (CMV status not recorded). Some clones in this sample may be carry-over from other donors' samples. The chain recombines TRBV7-2 with TRBJ2-3; 7 bases match TRBD1. The CDR3, as DNA: TGTGCCAGCACCCAGAACAGGGGCCCGGGCACAGATACGCAGTATTTT. This gives the protein CASTQNRGPGTDTQYF. Together with reference TRBV7-2 and TRBJ2-3, the CDR3 gives the full variable domain: GAGVSQSPSNKVTEKGKDVELRCDPISGHTALYWYRQSLGQGLEFLIYFQGNSAPDKSGLPSDRFSAERTGGSVSTLTIQRTQQEDSAVYLCASTQNRGPGTDTQYFGPGTRLTVL.